This TCR beta chain was documented in a study of T cell repertoires in ileal Crohn's disease (dated by TCRdb to between 2019 and 2020). About the full investigation: The median duration of disease was 6 to 10 years, and at the time of surgery approximately 34% of patients were active smokers. Surgery was performed for a complication in all patients, with stricturing disease in roughly 60% and penetrating disease in roughly 39%. Roughly half of the patients were given postoperative therapy, with more than 15 on anti-TNF agents and about a dozen on thiopurines. TCR repertoire analysis was done in a few dozen Crohn's disease patients from a prospective multicentre cohort. The study was conducted in parallel with a multicentre cohort built to find predictors of early endoscopic recurrence after ileocolonic resection. A Rutgeerts score above i0 was used to define endoscopic postoperative recurrence. A total of roughly 150 mucosal samples from roughly 50 patients were sequenced, collected from several sites on the surgical specimen as well as at postoperative endoscopy. What the work shows at the level of the full study, not this receptor alone: Higher high-frequency clone percentages at surgery were associated with endoscopic recurrence; all patients with clonality above 26.8% (18/57) had recurrence. Compared with non-smokers, patients who were active smokers at surgery showed a significantly higher proportion of clonal expansions (25.9% vs 17.9%, p=0.02). Mucosal CD4 and CD8 T cells were sorted and sequenced only in a subgroup of patients, the size of which was not stated. Compared with CD4 T cells, sorted CD8 T cells contained more high-frequency clones, which suggests that the mucosal expansions were mostly CD8.

To be eligible, patients had to be adults with ileal or ileocolonic Crohn's disease and an indication for ileocolonic resection. Whole ileal mucosal biopsies were stored frozen at -80°C before DNA extraction. Genomic DNA was extracted from frozen whole biopsies using a TRizol-based method and was quantified with a NanoDrop 2000 spectrophotometer. V loses 5 bases, J loses 1 base, and the germline ends lie 12 bases apart. CDR1 SEHNR and CDR2 FQNEAQ are derived from the germline V gene (reference sequence). There are 16 amino acids in the CDR3, from cysteine to phenylalanine inclusive. Left in the record is the CDR3 DNA by itself, 48 bases read in frame from the first base. For commercial TCRB immunosequencing, around 500 nanograms of biopsy DNA were submitted for each sample. Adaptive Biotechnology amplified CDR3 regions from genomic DNA with a two-step multiplex PCR that controlled for amplification bias. Primers covering every V and J gene segment were used in the first PCR, while barcodes and Illumina adapters were added in the second PCR. An Illumina instrument was used to sequence the CDR3 libraries. The published analysis was carried out like this. The analysis used both the pipelines supplied by the vendor and custom analysis of the raw data in R/Bioconductor with R version 3.3.0. Clonality, ranging from 0 to 1, was calculated as the inverse of the normalised Shannon entropy of all productive clones. High-frequency clones were defined as the share of the repertoire occupied by the top 100 clones, with only clones passing a 95% confidence test being retained. Overlap between samples was measured with the Morisita-Horn index, while repertoire diversity was measured with the Simpson index. What TCRdb holds here is the immuneACCESS table cut down to in-frame rearrangements. Part of the clones is not present; checked against another copy, under half of the missing clones reflect an unresolved V gene, and the others are unexplained. Clone size and V and J calls were adopted from that table, with D and trimming inferred from the DNA. In this sample the table shows around 17,000 clones, roughly 88% of which occur a single time. Of the sample, 4.5% to 7% is held by the ten largest clones.

On this clone itself: Its antigen is currently not known. The input lacks base qualities; no much larger clone sits a single base away. Other DNA sequences in the sample encode the same CDR3.

The chain couples TRBV7-9 to TRBJ2-6, and perhaps TRBD1 as D gene, on 5 matching bases. The sequence was collected from an adult with Crohn's disease. Input material: ileal tissue. The DNA sequence is given as TGTGCCAGCAGCCCCCAGGGTTCGTCTGGGGCCAACGTCCTGACTTTC. Its protein product is CASSPQGSSGANVLTF.